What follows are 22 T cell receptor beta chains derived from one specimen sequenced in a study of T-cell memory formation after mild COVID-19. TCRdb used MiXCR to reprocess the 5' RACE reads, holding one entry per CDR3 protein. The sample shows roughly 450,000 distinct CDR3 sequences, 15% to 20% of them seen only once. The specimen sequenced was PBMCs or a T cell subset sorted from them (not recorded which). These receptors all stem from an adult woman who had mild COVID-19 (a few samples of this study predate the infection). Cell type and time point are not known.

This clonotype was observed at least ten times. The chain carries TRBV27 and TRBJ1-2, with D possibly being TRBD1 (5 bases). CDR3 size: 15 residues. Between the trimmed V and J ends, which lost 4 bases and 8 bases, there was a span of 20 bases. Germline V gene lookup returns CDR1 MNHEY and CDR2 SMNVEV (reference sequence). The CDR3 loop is CASSSPLRGRLGYTF. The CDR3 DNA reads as TGTGCCAGCAGTTCCCCACTCCGGGGCCGACTGGGCTACACCTTC.

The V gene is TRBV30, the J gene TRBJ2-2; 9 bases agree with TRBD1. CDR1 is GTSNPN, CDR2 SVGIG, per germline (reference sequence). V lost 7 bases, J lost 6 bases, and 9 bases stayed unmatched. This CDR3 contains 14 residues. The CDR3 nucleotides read TGTGCCTTACCGGGACAGGGCTTGCCCGGGGAGCTGTTTTTT. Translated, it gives CALPGQGLPGELFF.

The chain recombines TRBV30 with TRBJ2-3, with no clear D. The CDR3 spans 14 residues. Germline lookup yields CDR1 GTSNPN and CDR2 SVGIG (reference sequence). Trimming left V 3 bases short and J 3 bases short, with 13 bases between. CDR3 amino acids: CAWRSVGLTDTQYF. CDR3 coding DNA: TGTGCCTGGAGGTCCGTAGGGTTGACAGATACGCAGTATTTT.

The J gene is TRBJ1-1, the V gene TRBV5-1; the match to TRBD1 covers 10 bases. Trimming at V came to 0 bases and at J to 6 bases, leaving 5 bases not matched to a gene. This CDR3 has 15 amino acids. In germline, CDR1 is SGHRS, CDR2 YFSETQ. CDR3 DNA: TGCGCCAGCAGCTTGGTGGGGACAGGGGCTTCTGAAGCTTTCTTT. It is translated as CASSLVGTGASEAFF.

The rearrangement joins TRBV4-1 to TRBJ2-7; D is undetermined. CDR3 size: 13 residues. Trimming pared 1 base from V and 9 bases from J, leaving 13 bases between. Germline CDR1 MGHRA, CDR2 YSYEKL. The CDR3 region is CASSQATAVGQYF. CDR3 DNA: TGCGCCAGCAGCCAAGCCACAGCAGTAGGGCAGTACTTC.

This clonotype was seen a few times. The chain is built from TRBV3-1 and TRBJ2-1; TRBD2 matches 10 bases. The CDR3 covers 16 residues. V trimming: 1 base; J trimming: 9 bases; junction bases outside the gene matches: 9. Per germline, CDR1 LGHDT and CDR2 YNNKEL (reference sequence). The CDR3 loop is CASSQGSGRALGEQFF. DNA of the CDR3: TGTGCCAGCAGCCAAGGAAGCGGGAGGGCACTGGGTGAGCAGTTCTTC.

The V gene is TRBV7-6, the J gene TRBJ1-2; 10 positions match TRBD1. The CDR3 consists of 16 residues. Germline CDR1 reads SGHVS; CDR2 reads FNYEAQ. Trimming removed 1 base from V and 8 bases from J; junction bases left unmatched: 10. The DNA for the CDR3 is TGTGCCAGCAGCTTAGACCTCGGACAGGGGGTTTGGGGCTACACCTTC. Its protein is CASSLDLGQGVWGYTF.

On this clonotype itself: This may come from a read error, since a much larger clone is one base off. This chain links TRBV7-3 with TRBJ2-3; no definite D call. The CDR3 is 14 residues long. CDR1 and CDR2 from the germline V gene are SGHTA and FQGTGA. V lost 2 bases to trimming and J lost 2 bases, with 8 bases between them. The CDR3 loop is CASSLSSVTDTQYF. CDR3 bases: TGTGCCAGCAGCTTATCCTCCGTCACAGATACGCAGTATTTT.

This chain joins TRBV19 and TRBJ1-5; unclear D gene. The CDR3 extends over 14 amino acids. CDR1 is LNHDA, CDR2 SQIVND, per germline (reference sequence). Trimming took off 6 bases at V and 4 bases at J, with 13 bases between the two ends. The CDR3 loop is CASRRSPINQPQHF. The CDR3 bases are TGTGCCAGTAGGAGGAGCCCAATTAATCAGCCCCAGCATTTT.

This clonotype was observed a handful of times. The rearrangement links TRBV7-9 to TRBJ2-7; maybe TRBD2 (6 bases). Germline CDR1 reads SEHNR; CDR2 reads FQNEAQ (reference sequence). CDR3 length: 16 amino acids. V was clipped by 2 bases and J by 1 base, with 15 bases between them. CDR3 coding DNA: TGTGCCAGCAGCTTATCAGGCGGGACGGGATCCTACGAGCAGTACTTC. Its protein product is CASSLSGGTGSYEQYF.

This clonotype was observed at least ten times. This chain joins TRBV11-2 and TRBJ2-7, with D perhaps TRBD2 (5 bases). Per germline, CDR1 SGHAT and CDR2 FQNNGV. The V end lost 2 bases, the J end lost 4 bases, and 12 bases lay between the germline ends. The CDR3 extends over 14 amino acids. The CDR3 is CASSLNGGLYEQYF. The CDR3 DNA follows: TGTGCCAGCAGCTTAAACGGCGGGCTGTACGAGCAGTACTTC.

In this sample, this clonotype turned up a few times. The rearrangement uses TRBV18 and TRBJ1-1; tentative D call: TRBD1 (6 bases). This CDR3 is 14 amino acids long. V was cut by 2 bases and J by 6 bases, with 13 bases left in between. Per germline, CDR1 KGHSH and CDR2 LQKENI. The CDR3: CASSPRGVGSEAFF. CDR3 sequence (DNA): TGTGCCAGCTCACCAAGGGGGGTTGGCTCTGAAGCTTTCTTT.

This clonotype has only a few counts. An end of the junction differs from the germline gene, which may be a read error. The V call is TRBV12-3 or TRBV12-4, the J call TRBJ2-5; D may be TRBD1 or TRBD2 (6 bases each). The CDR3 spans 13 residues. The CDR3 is CASSGGLGEAQYF. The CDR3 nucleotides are TGTGCCAGCAGTGGGGGGCTAGGAGAGGCCCAGTACTTC.

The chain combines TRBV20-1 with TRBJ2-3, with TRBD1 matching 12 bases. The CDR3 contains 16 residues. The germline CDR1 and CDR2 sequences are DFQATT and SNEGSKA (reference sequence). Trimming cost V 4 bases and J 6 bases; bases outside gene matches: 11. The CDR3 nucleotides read TGCAGTGCTATAGCCCCTCGGGACAGGGGGCTTGATACGCAGTATTTT. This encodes CSAIAPRDRGLDTQYF.

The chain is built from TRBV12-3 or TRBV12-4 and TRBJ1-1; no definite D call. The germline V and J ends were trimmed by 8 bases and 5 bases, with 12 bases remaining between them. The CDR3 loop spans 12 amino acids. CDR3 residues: CASGRRRTEAFF. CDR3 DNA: TGTGCCAGCGGCAGGCGACGGACTGAAGCTTTCTTT.

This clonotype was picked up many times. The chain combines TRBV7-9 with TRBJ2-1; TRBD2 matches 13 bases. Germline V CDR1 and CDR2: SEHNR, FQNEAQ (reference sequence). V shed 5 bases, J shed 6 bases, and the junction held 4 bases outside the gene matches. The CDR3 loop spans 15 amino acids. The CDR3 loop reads CASSLTSGGPNEQFF. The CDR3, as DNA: TGTGCCAGCAGCCTGACTAGCGGGGGGCCCAATGAGCAGTTCTTC. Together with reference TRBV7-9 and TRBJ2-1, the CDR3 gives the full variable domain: DTGVSQNPRHKITKRGQNVTFRCDPISEHNRLYWYRQTLGQGPEFLTYFQNEAQLEKSRLLSDRFSAERPKGSFSTLEIQRTEQGDSAMYLCASSLTSGGPNEQFFGPGTRLTVL.

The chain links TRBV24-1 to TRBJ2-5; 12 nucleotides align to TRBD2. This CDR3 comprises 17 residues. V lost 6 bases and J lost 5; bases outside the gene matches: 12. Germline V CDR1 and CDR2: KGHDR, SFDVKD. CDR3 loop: CATSPASLAGGGETQYF. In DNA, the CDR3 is TGTGCCACCAGTCCCGCTTCACTAGCGGGGGGCGGGGAGACCCAGTACTTC.

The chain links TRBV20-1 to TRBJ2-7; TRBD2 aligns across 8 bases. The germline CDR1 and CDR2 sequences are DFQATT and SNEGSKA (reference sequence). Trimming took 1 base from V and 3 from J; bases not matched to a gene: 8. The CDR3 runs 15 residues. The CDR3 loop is CSARVATSAHYEQYF. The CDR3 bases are TGCAGTGCTAGAGTCGCGACTAGCGCTCACTACGAGCAGTACTTC.

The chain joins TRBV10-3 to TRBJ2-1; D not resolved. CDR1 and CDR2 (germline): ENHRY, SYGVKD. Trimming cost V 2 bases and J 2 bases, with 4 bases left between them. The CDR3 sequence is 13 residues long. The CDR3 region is CAISESPYNEQFF. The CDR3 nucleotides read TGTGCCATCAGTGAGAGCCCCTACAATGAGCAGTTCTTC.

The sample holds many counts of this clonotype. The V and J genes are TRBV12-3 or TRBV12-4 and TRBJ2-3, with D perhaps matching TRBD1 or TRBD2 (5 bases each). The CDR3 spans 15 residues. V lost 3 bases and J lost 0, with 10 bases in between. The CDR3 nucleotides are TGTGCCAGCAGTTTTGGGGGTTCTAGCACAGATACGCAGTATTTT. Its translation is CASSFGGSSTDTQYF.

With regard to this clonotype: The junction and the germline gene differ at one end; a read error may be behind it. This chain's CDR3 is CSAFDYGYTF. CDR3 DNA sequence: TGCTCCGCCTTTGACTATGGCTACACCTTC. The chain couples TRBV30 to TRBJ1-2, with unresolved D. Germline assignment: CDR1 GTSNPN and CDR2 SVGIG (reference sequence). The CDR3 spans 10 residues. Full variable domain (missing parts from reference TRBV30 and TRBJ1-2): SQTIHQWPATLVQPVGSPLSLECTVEGTSNPNLYWYRQAAGRGLQLLFYSVGIGQISSEVPQNLSASRPQDRQFILSSKKLLLSDSGFYLCSAFDYGYTFGSGTRLTVV.

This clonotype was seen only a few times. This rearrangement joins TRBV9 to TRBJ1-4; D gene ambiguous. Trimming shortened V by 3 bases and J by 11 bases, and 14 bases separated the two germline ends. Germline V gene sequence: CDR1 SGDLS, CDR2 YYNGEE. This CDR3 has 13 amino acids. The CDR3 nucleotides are TGTGCCAGCAGCGGAGGGAGACGGGAGAAACTGTTTTTT. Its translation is CASSGGRREKLFF.